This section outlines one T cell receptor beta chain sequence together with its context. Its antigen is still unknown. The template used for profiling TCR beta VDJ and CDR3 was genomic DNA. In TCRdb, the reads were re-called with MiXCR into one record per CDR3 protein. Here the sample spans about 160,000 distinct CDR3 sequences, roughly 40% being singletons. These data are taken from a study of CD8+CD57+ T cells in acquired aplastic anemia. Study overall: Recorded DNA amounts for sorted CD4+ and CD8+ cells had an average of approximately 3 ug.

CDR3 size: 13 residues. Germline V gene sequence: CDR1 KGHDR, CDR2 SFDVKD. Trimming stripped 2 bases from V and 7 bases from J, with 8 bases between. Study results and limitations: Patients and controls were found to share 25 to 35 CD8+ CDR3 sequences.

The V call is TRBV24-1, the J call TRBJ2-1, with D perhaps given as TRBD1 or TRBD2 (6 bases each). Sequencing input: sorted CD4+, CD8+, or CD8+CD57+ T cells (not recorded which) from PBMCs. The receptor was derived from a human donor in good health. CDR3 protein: CATSDWGANEQFF. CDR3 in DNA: TGTGCCACCAGTGATTGGGGGGCGAATGAGCAGTTCTTC.